These 6 T cell receptor beta chains were all obtained from the same sample, sequenced in a study of T cell repertoires in cytomegalovirus infection. Using its own MiXCR run on the reads, TCRdb lists one record per CDR3 protein. The data hold more than 400,000 distinct CDR3 sequences, with about a quarter observed a single time. The sample comprised PBMCs. The source is a human donor in good health (CMV status not recorded). Some clones in this sample may be carry-over from other donors' samples.

This clonotype was observed a few times. This chain joins TRBV27 and TRBJ2-7, with TRBD2 matching 13 bases. Germline V gives CDR1 MNHEY, CDR2 SMNVEV (reference sequence). This CDR3 has 18 residues. J was trimmed by 7 bases and V by 5 bases; bases with no gene match: 17. CDR3 sequence reads: CASSKGLAGARGEKEQYF. CDR3 nucleotides: TGTGCCAGCAGTAAAGGACTAGCGGGAGCTCGGGGGGAAAAGGAGCAGTACTTC.

V usage is TRBV19 and J usage is TRBJ2-4; TRBD2 is a possible D gene (6 bases). The CDR3 covers 14 residues. Between the trimmed V and J ends, which lost 5 bases and 7 bases, there was a span of 15 bases. Germline values: CDR1 LNHDA, CDR2 SQIVND (reference sequence). The CDR3 bases are TGTGCCAGTAGTTCTTGGACTGGGAGGAACATTCAGTACTTC. The encoded protein is CASSSWTGRNIQYF.

The chain couples TRBV20-1 to TRBJ2-6; TRBD1 aligns across 11 bases. The trim removed 5 bases at V and 4 bases at J, leaving 4 bases unmatched. The CDR3 runs 15 residues. The germline gives CDR1 DFQATT, CDR2 SNEGSKA (reference sequence). CDR3 DNA sequence: TGCAGTGCTTGGGACAGGGGGACAGGGGCCAACGTCCTGACTTTC. This codes for CSAWDRGTGANVLTF.

In its sample, this clonotype was seen many times. The chain couples TRBV7-2 to TRBJ2-3; maybe TRBD2 (5 bases). The CDR3 has 15 residues. In germline, CDR1 is SGHTA, CDR2 FQGNSA. V was pared by 0 bases and J by 2 bases, with 9 bases between. CDR3 DNA sequence: TGTGCCAGCAGCTTAGCGGGAGTGATCACAGATACGCAGTATTTT. This sequence encodes CASSLAGVITDTQYF. Supplemented by reference TRBV7-2 and TRBJ2-3, the full variable domain reads GAGVSQSPSNKVTEKGKDVELRCDPISGHTALYWYRQSLGQGLEFLIYFQGNSAPDKSGLPSDRFSAERTGGSVSTLTIQRTQQEDSAVYLCASSLAGVITDTQYFGPGTRLTVL.

The gene calls are TRBV7-4 and TRBJ2-1; 12 nucleotides line up with TRBD2. The ends lost 5 bases at V and 0 bases at J; junction bases unmatched: 11. This CDR3 region has 19 residues. Germline-derived CDR1 and CDR2 are SGHVT and SQSDAQ. The CDR3 reads CASSPRLAGEGGSYNEQFF. The CDR3, as DNA: TGTGCCAGCAGCCCAAGACTAGCGGGAGAGGGGGGCTCCTACAATGAGCAGTTCTTC. Full variable domain (missing parts from reference TRBV7-4 and TRBJ2-1): GAGVSQSPRYKVAKRGRDVALRCDSISGHVTLYWYRQTLGQGSEVLTYSQSDAQRDKSGRPSGRFSAERPERSVSTLKIQRTEQGDSAVYLCASSPRLAGEGGSYNEQFFGPGTRLTVL.

This clonotype was detected ten times or more. This chain connects TRBV29-1 to TRBJ2-1; D not resolved. CDR3 size: 16 residues. Per the germline V gene, CDR1 is SQVTM and CDR2 is ANQGSEA. The V gene lost 0 bases and the J gene lost 7 bases, with 19 bases spanning the gap. CDR3 DNA sequence: TGCAGCGTTGAAGAATGGGGTGGCGGCCAATGGAATGAGCAGTTCTTC. Its translation: CSVEEWGGGQWNEQFF.